These T cell receptor beta chains were read from a single sample in a study of human T cells and chemical hapten exposure. TCRdb itself ran the RACE reads through MiXCR, one entry per CDR3 protein. Here the sample spans 65,000 to 80,000 distinct CDR3 sequences, roughly 8.6% being singletons. Sequencing used whole blood. Every receptor here comes from a male donor in good health. Some clones in this sample may be carry-over from other donors' samples. CDR3s include the opening cysteine and the closing phenylalanine or tryptophan. A D gene is named only where the DNA matches it firmly. Size values are once, few and many counts, or a class for expanded clones, and some rows have none.

clone size	V gene	D gene	J gene	CDR3 DNA	CDR3 protein
many	TRBV27	TRBD1	TRBJ1-4	TGTGCCAGCAGTCCTTACCGACAGGGGGGCTTTAATGAAAAACTGTTTTTT	CASSPYRQGGFNEKLFF
few	TRBV20-1	NA	TRBJ1-6	TGCAGTGCCTTGGGGACAAGAGATTCACCCCTCCACTTT	CSALGTRDSPLHF
NA	TRBV4-2	NA	TRBJ2-1	TGTGCCAGCAGCCGGGGGAAGGTTAGAAATGAGCAGTTCTTC	CASSRGKVRNEQFF
NA	TRBV7-2	NA	TRBJ2-7	TGTGCCAGCAGCCTCGCGGGACTCCCAACCTCCAACGAGCAGTACTTC	CASSLAGLPTSNEQYF
many	TRBV7-9	NA	TRBJ2-4	TGTGCCAGCAGCGAGGGGTACAAAAACATTCAGTACTTC	CASSEGYKNIQYF
NA	TRBV25-1	TRBD1	TRBJ2-7	TGTGCCAGCAGTATAAGCGGGAACAGGGGGCCCTACGAGCAGTACTTC	CASSISGNRGPYEQYF
many	TRBV12-5	TRBD1	TRBJ1-4	TGTGCTAGTGGTTGGGAACGGGACAGAGAGGGTGAAAAACTGTTTTTT	CASGWERDREGEKLFF
NA	TRBV29-1	NA	TRBJ1-1	TGCAGCGTTGAAGATCAGGGGAGAGCCCGTGAAGCTTTCTTT	CSVEDQGRAREAFF
few	TRBV4-3	NA	TRBJ2-1	TGCGCCAGCAGCCAAGATCGGAGGGACAGTTACAATGAGCAGTTCTTC	CASSQDRRDSYNEQFF
few	TRBV20-1	NA	TRBJ1-1	TGCAGTGCTAGAAACAAAGCAGGGTTCCCTGAAGCTTTCTTT	CSARNKAGFPEAFF
many	TRBV20-1	NA	TRBJ2-7	TGCAGTGTGGAAGGGAGGAACTCCTACGAGCAGTACTTC	CSVEGRNSYEQYF
NA	TRBV4-1	NA	TRBJ2-6	TGCGCCAGCAGCCAAGAGATGGTCTCTGGGGCCAACGTCCTGACTTTC	CASSQEMVSGANVLTF
many	TRBV20-1	NA	TRBJ1-5	TGCAGTGCTAGAGATCAGAAGGGCTATAGCAATCAGCCCCAGCATTTT	CSARDQKGYSNQPQHF
NA	TRBV12-3/TRBV12-4	NA	TRBJ1-5	TGTGCCAGCAGCGTAAATAGCAATCAGCCCCAGCATTTT	CASSVNSNQPQHF
NA	TRBV20-1	NA	TRBJ1-6	TGCAGTGCTGTAAGGGTCGAGGAGAATTCATCCCTCCACTTT	CSAVRVEENSSLHF
many	TRBV4-3	NA	TRBJ2-7	TGCGCCAGCAGCCAGACAGGCTCGCGGGAGCAGTACTTC	CASSQTGSREQYF
NA	TRBV28	NA	TRBJ1-1	TGTGCCAGCACCCCACCCCGCAGTCTGAACACTGAAGCTTTCTTT	CASTPPRSLNTEAFF
many	TRBV7-6	TRBD1	TRBJ2-7	TGTGCCAGCAGCCCACCTGGACAGGGTGGGTACGAGCAGTACTTC	CASSPPGQGGYEQYF
NA	TRBV10-3	NA	TRBJ2-7	TGTGCCGCAAGGGGCAGCGACTACGAGCAGTACTTC	CAARGSDYEQYF
few	TRBV7-2	TRBD2	TRBJ2-7	TGTGCCAGCAGCATCAGACTAGCGGGAGGTGGGGGCTCCTACGAGCAGTACTTC	CASSIRLAGGGGSYEQYF
few	TRBV12-3/TRBV12-4	NA	TRBJ1-1	TGTGCCAGCAGTTCCTCCGAAAAGAACACTGAAGCTTTCTTT	CASSSSEKNTEAFF
NA	TRBV6-5	NA	TRBJ1-2	TGTGCCAGCAGTTATCGTTTCCAGGGGAATAATGGCTACACCTTC	CASSYRFQGNNGYTF
many	TRBV12-3/TRBV12-4	NA	TRBJ1-2	TGTGCCAGCAGTTATTTATATCGGACAGCGGGAGATGGCTACACCTTC	CASSYLYRTAGDGYTF
NA	TRBV20-1	TRBD2	TRBJ2-7	TGCAGTGCTAGAGATCCAACTAGCGGGAGCTACGAGCAGTACTTC	CSARDPTSGSYEQYF
NA	TRBV15	TRBD1	TRBJ2-3	TGTGCCACCAGCGCCGGGACAGGGGAGACAGATACGCAGTATTTT	CATSAGTGETDTQYF
few	TRBV29-1	TRBD2	TRBJ2-1	TGCAGCGTTGACAAGCGGGGGGGCTTTAATGAGCAGTTCTTC	CSVDKRGGFNEQFF
many	TRBV3-1	NA	TRBJ1-1	TGTGCCAGCAGCCAAGAGCCGGGGCGGACTGAAGCTTTCTTT	CASSQEPGRTEAFF
few	TRBV18	TRBD1	TRBJ1-1	TGTGCCAGCTCACCAAGACAGGGGACGGATTTAATCCACACTGAAGCTTTCTTT	CASSPRQGTDLIHTEAFF
few	TRBV20-1	TRBD2	TRBJ2-1	TGCAGTGCTAGGCTAGCGGGAGGGCCTGACAATGAGCAGTTCTTC	CSARLAGGPDNEQFF
NA	TRBV5-1	NA	TRBJ2-3	TGCGCCAGCAGCGGCGGACCCCAAGGAGGGTCTAGCACAGATACGCAGTATTTT	CASSGGPQGGSSTDTQYF
few	TRBV7-2	TRBD2	TRBJ2-7	TGTGCCAGCAGCTTAGCGGGCGGACTAGCGGGAGAAGAGCAGTACTTC	CASSLAGGLAGEEQYF
few	TRBV12-3/TRBV12-4	NA	TRBJ1-5	TGTGCCAGCAGTTTTAGGGGCGAGAACGGACAGCCCCAGCATTTT	CASSFRGENGQPQHF
NA	TRBV5-1	TRBD2	TRBJ2-3	TGCGCCAGCAGCTTGGAGGCTAGCGGGAGAGACACAGATACGCAGTATTTT	CASSLEASGRDTDTQYF
NA	TRBV6-2/TRBV6-3	NA	TRBJ2-2	TGTGCCAGCTCGTTAGGAGGGGAACACACCGGGGAGCTGTTTTTT	CASSLGGEHTGELFF
NA	TRBV7-9	NA	TRBJ2-3	TGTGCCAGCAGCTTAGGTTCCACGCCAGATACGCAGTATTTT	CASSLGSTPDTQYF
many	TRBV7-9	TRBD2	TRBJ2-2	TGTGCCAGCAGTCGGGAGGGGAACACCGGGGAGCTGTTTTTT	CASSREGNTGELFF
NA	TRBV19	TRBD1	TRBJ2-2	TGTGCCAGTAGTGTGCTACAGGGGTTGGGCGGGGAGCTGTTTTTT	CASSVLQGLGGELFF
NA	TRBV20-1	TRBD2	TRBJ2-7	TGCAGTGCGCTCCCGTTATTAGACCGAGGACTAGCGAACGAGCAGTACTTC	CSALPLLDRGLANEQYF
many	TRBV7-9	NA	TRBJ1-6	TGTGCCAGCAGCCCCCCCCTCGGACAGAGCTCCTATAATTCACCCCTCCACTTT	CASSPPLGQSSYNSPLHF
few	TRBV7-2	NA	TRBJ2-5	TGTGCCAGCAGCCCAGAGCGAATAAGAAGCAGAGAGACCCAGTACTTC	CASSPERIRSRETQYF
few	TRBV10-3	NA	TRBJ1-5	TGTGCCATCAGTGTCTCCAGGGACGGTCAGCCCCAGCATTTT	CAISVSRDGQPQHF
NA	TRBV5-1	NA	TRBJ2-7	TGCGCCAGCAGTCCAGGGAACAATTACGAGCAGTACTTC	CASSPGNNYEQYF
few	TRBV27	TRBD1	TRBJ2-7	TGTGCCAGCAGTAGGACAGGGAAATACGAGCAGTACTTC	CASSRTGKYEQYF
NA	TRBV4-2	TRBD2	TRBJ2-7	TGTGCCAGCAGCCAAGGGCTAGCGGTCTACGAGCAGTACTTC	CASSQGLAVYEQYF
few	TRBV5-1	NA	TRBJ1-5	TGCGCCAGCAGCCCGGGGGGGGGATCTGAGCAGCCCCAGCATTTT	CASSPGGGSEQPQHF